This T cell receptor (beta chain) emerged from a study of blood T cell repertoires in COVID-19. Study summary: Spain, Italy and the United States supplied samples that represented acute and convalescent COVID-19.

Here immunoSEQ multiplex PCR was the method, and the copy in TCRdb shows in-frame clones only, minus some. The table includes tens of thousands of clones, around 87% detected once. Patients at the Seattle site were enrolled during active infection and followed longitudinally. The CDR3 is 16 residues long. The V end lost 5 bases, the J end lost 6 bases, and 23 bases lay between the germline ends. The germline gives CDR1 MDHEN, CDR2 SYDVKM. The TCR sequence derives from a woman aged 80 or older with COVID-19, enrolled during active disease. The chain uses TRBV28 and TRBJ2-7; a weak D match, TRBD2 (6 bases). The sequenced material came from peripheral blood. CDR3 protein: CASSVVAVAGFGEQYF. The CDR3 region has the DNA TGTGCCAGCAGTGTTGTAGCGGTGGCAGGGTTCGGCGAGCAGTACTTC.